This TCR beta chain appears in the sequencing data of a study of blood T cells in healthy people across ages. Across the study: Per every two T cells, about one barcoded beta molecule was captured by template switching.

The use of a sample-barcoded 5' primer and a J-beta primer mix characterized a second PCR of roughly 6 to 11 cycles. Each of the samples gave a minimum of 2.5 million paired-end reads that contained CDR3. TCRdb re-called the 5' RACE reads through MiXCR, storing one row per CDR3 protein. The data show 850,000 to 1,100,000 distinct CDR3 sequences, 35% to 45% seen once. Study results and caveats: The study regarded diversity estimates from one million T cells as underestimates. In the absence of known donor CMV status, changes in expanded clonotypes were possibly confounded.

Germline-derived CDR1 and CDR2 are MNHEY and SVGEGT. The CDR3 extends over 12 amino acids. This clonotype came up once. The antigen is unknown. The germline gene is not matched at one end of the junction; a read error may be the cause. This sequence originates from a man younger than 35 in good health. Sequencing was carried out using blood. The chain has TRBV6-2 or TRBV6-3 and TRBJ1-1, with D possibly matching TRBD1 (6 bases). The CDR3 reads CATTDRNAEAFF. CDR3 nucleotide sequence: TGTGCCACCACAGACAGGAACGCTGAAGCTTTCTTT.